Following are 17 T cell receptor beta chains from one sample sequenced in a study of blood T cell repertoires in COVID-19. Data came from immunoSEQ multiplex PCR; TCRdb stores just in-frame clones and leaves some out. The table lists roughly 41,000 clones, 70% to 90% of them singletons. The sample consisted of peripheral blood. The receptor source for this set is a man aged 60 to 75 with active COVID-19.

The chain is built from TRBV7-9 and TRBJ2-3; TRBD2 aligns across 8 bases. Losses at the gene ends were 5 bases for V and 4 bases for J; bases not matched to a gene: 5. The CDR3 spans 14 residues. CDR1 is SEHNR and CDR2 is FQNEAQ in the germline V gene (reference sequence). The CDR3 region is CASSGTSGADTQYF. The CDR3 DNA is TGTGCCAGCAGCGGGACTAGTGGGGCAGATACGCAGTATTTT.

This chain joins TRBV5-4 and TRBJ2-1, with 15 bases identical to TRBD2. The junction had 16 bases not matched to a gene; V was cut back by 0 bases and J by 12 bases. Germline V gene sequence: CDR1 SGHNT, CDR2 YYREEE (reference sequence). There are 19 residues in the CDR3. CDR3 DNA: TGTGCCAGCAGCTTGGGGACTAGCGGGAGGGGTGGTGTGGTCAAAGGGCAGTTCTTC. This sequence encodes CASSLGTSGRGGVVKGQFF.

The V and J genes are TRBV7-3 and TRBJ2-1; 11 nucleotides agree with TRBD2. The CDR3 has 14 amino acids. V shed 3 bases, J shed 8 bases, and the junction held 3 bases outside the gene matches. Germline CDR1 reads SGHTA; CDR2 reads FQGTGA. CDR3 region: CASSLGLADDEQFF. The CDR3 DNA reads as TGTGCCAGCAGCTTGGGACTAGCGGACGATGAGCAGTTCTTC.

In DNA, the CDR3 is TGTGCCACCAGCAGAGATCGGGACAGGGATCCAGATACGCAGTATTTT. Translated, it gives CATSRDRDRDPDTQYF. This rearrangement joins TRBV15 to TRBJ2-3; TRBD1 aligns across 9 bases. CDR1 is LNHNV, CDR2 YYDKDF, per germline (reference sequence). The CDR3 has 16 amino acids. V gave up 0 bases and J gave up 4 bases; unmatched junction bases: 5.

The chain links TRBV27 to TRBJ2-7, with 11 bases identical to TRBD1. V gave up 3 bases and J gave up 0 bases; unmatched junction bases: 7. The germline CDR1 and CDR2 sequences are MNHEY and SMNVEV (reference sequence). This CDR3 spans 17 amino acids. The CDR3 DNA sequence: TGTGCCAGCAGTTTGAAGGACAGGGGGCGCGGCTCCTACGAGCAGTACTTC. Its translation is CASSLKDRGRGSYEQYF.

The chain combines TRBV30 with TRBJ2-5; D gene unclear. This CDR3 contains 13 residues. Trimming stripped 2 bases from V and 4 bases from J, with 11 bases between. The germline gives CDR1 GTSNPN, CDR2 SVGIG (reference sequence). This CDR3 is CAWSLSYAETQYF. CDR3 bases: TGTGCCTGGAGTCTATCCTACGCAGAGACCCAGTACTTC.

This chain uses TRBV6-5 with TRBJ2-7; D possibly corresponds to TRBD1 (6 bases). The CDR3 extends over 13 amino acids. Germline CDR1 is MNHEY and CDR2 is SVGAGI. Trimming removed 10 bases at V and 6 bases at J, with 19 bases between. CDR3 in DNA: TGTGCCACCCGACAGGTTAATCTCCTCGAGCAGTACTTC. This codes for CATRQVNLLEQYF.

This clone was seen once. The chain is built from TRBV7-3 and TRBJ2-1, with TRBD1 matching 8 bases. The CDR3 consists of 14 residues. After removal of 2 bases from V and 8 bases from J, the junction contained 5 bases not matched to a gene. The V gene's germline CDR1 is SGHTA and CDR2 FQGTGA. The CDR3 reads CASSLGQGADEQFF. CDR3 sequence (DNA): TGTGCCAGCAGCTTAGGGCAGGGGGCAGATGAGCAGTTCTTC.

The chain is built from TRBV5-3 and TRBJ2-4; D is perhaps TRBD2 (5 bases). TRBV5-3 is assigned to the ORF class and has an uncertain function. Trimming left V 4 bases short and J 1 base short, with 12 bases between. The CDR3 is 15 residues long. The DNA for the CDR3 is TGTGCCAGAAGCCCGGACTGGGTTGCCAAAAACATTCAGTACTTC. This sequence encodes CARSPDWVAKNIQYF.

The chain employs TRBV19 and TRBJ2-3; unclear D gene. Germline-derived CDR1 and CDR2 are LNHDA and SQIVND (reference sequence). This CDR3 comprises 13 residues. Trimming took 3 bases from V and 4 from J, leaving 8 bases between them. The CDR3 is CASSMQVPDTQYF. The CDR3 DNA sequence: TGTGCCAGTAGTATGCAGGTCCCAGATACGCAGTATTTT. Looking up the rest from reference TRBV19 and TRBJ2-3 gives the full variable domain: DGGITQSPKYLFRKEGQNVTLSCEQNLNHDAMYWYRQDPGQGLRLIYYSQIVNDFQKGDIAEGYSVSREKKESFPLTVTSAQKNPTAFYLCASSMQVPDTQYFGPGTRLTVL.

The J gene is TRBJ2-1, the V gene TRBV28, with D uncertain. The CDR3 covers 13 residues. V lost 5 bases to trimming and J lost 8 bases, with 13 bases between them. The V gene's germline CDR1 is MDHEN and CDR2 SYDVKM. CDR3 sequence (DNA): TGTGCCAGCAGTGCTCGATACGTAGATGAGCAGTTCTTC. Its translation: CASSARYVDEQFF.

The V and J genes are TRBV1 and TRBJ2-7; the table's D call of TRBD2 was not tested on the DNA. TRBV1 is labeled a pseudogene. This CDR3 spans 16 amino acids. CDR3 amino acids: CTSSQDDTSELYEQYF. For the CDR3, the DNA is TGCACCAGCAGCCAAGATGATACTAGCGAGCTGTACGAGCAGTACTTC.

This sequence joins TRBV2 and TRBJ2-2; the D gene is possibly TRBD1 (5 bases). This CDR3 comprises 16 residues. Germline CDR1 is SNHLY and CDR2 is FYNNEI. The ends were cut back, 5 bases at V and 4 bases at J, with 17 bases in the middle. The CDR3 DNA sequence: TGTGCCAGCAGTCCTACTCAGAGACAGACCACCGGGGAGCTGTTTTTT. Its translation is CASSPTQRQTTGELFF.

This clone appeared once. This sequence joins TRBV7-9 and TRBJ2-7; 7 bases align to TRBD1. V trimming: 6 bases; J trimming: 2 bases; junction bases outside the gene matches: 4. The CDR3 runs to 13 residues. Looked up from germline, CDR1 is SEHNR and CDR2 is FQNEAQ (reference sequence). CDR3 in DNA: TGTGCCAGCAGTATGGGACAGACCTACGAGCAGTACTTC. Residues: CASSMGQTYEQYF. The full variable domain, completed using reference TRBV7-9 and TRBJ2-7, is DTGVSQNPRHKITKRGQNVTFRCDPISEHNRLYWYRQTLGQGPEFLTYFQNEAQLEKSRLLSDRFSAERPKGSFSTLEIQRTEQGDSAMYLCASSMGQTYEQYFGPGTRLTVT.

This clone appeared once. The CDR3 sequence is CASSAEDRAGGYTF. In nucleotides, the CDR3 is TGTGCCAGCAGCGCGGAGGACAGGGCTGGTGGCTACACCTTC. The chain combines TRBV2 with TRBJ1-2; the match to TRBD1 covers 8 bases. Germline CDR1 is SNHLY and CDR2 is FYNNEI. V shed 6 bases and J 7 bases; nucleotides not matched to a gene: 10. CDR3 length equals 14 residues.

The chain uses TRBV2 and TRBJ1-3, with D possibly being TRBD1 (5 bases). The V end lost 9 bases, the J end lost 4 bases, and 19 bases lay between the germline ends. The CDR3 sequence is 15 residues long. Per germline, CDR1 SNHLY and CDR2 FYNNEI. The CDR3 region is CASEPEGLGGNTIYF. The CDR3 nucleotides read TGTGCCAGTGAACCGGAGGGGTTAGGGGGAAACACCATATATTTT.

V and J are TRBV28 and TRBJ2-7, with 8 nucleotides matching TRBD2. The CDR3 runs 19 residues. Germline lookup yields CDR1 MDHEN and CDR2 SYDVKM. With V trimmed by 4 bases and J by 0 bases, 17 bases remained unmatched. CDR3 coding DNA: TGTGCCAGCAGTTCTAACGACGGGGCTAGCGGGCCTTACTCCTACGAGCAGTACTTC. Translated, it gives CASSSNDGASGPYSYEQYF.